This T cell receptor (beta chain) was documented in a study of Graves' ophthalmopathy and Graves' hyperthyroidism. Study at large: Researchers obtained peripheral blood at initial diagnosis, before any treatment had begun.

Clinical symptoms, serum thyroxine, TRAb, thyroid ultrasound and orbital computed tomography were relied on for diagnosis. Notes on the study in general: Sensitivity of about 67% and specificity of around 72% were achieved by the model that predicted ophthalmopathy progression.

Beta-chain TCR CDR3 regions were amplified from RNA transcripts. Scientists carried out first-round RT-PCR using HTBI primers and then a second-round multiplex PCR. MiXCR, applied by TCRdb to the multiplex PCR reads, yields one record per CDR3 protein. The table records roughly 160,000 distinct CDR3 sequences, roughly two fifths of them present only once. CDR1 and CDR2 (germline): SGHTA, FQGNSA. V was trimmed by 4 bases and J by 7 bases, leaving 11 bases between them. This CDR3 is built from 13 residues. Worth noting for this clonotype: Its antigen is still unknown.

V usage is TRBV7-2 and J usage is TRBJ1-5, with D possibly TRBD1 on 5 matching bases. The TCR sequence derives from a woman aged 40 to 50 with Graves' ophthalmopathy. The specimen sequenced was peripheral blood. The CDR3 loop is CASSSQGSQPQHF. Written as DNA, the CDR3 is TGTGCCAGCAGCTCCCAGGGTAGCCAGCCCCAGCATTTT.